The sequence of this T cell receptor beta chain was determined in a study of blood T cell repertoires in COVID-19. At the level of the study: The United States, Italy and Spain were the sources of the acute and convalescent COVID-19 samples. The analysed material was cDNA or gDNA that came from T cells, B-cell-depleted T cells, or PBMCs.

Germline lookup yields CDR1 SGHTA and CDR2 FQGTGA. This CDR3 has 14 residues. Between the trimmed V and J ends, which lost 3 bases and 5 bases, there was a span of 11 bases. Source study methods: Counts of nucleated cells, estimated from reference gene primer amplification, were obtained. Clones were read by immunoSEQ multiplex PCR, and TCRdb kept only the in-frame ones, dropping some. Clone size and V and J calls were adopted from that table, with D and trimming inferred from the DNA. The sample yields about 94,000 clones, 80% to 90% seen once. Sequencing was carried out using peripheral blood. The TCR originated in a woman of 80 years or more with acute or convalescent COVID-19. The chain recombines TRBV7-3 with TRBJ2-1; TRBD2 might be the D (6 bases). CDR3 in amino acids: CASSFGVADNEQFF. The CDR3 nucleotides read TGTGCCAGCAGCTTCGGGGTAGCGGACAATGAGCAGTTCTTC.